This TCR beta chain was recorded in a study of T cells in women clearing cervical HPV infection. Study overall: Case blood was drawn a median around 140 days after lesion detection.

Sequencing used immunoSEQ multiplex PCR; TCRdb keeps in-frame clones, though not all of them. The sample includes some 30,000 clones. The clonotype was recovered from a woman between 18 and 75 years old with a cervical HPV16 infection that either progressed to CIN3+ or cleared (not recorded which). Sequencing used blood buffy coat.

CDR3 residues: CASSIEAVAEKLFF. The CDR3 bases that were read are TGTGCCAGTAGTATTGAAGCGGTCGCGGAAAAG. V and J are TRBV19 and TRBJ2-2; the D gene is possibly TRBD2 (5 bases). With the read ending 3 residues before the CDR3 end, the germline J gene is used to fill in that end. Germline V gene sequence: CDR1 LNHDA, CDR2 SQIVND (reference sequence). The CDR3 is 14 amino acids.